There are a few counts of the clone carrying this T cell receptor (beta chain). The data were taken from a study of blood T cell repertoires in COVID-19. At the level of the study: Samples taken during acute and convalescent COVID-19 were collected in the United States, Italy and Spain. Sample material is recorded as cDNA or gDNA derived from T cells, B-cell-depleted T cells, or PBMCs.

Trimming left V 2 bases short and J 3 bases short, with 4 bases between. The CDR3 is 12 residues long. Germline V gene sequence: CDR1 KGHSH, CDR2 LQKENI. Authors' methods: Amplifying reference gene primers gave estimates of nucleated cell counts. Data came from immunoSEQ multiplex PCR; TCRdb stores just in-frame clones and leaves some out. That table furnishes V, J and clone size, whereas the DNA furnished D and trimming. The sample consists of around 130,000 clones, around 85% of them appearing once. This TCR derives from a man aged 45-65 years with acute or convalescent COVID-19. V and J are TRBV18 and TRBJ1-2; unclear D gene. The sample consisted of peripheral blood. In DNA, the CDR3 is TGTGCCAGCTCACCAACAGACTATGGCTACACCTTC. This gives the protein CASSPTDYGYTF.